The 2 T cell receptor beta chains reported below all come from one sample, sequenced in a study of blood T cell repertoires in COVID-19. The data were produced by immunoSEQ multiplex PCR, yet TCRdb's version contains in-frame clones alone and is incomplete. Among roughly 170,000 clones listed, over 75% were seen once. Sequenced: peripheral blood. The source of these receptors is a woman between 65 and 79 years old with acute or convalescent COVID-19.

This sequence joins TRBV30 and TRBJ2-5; 10 bases align to TRBD2. From germline, CDR1 is GTSNPN and CDR2 SVGIG (reference sequence). The CDR3 loop spans 15 amino acids. V lost 2 bases, J lost 5 bases, and 8 bases stayed unmatched. CDR3 loop: CAWSSGRGLDETQYF. The CDR3 nucleotides read TGTGCCTGGAGTAGCGGGAGGGGCTTGGACGAGACCCAGTACTTC.

The genes are TRBV6-6 and TRBJ2-2; maybe TRBD2 (6 bases). V was pared by 6 bases and J by 5 bases, with 16 bases between. The CDR3 sequence is 15 residues long. Germline loops: CDR1 MNHNY, CDR2 SVGAGI (reference sequence). CDR3: CASRTTSSRTGELFF. CDR3 sequence (DNA): TGTGCCAGCAGGACGACTAGTTCTCGTACCGGGGAGCTGTTTTTT.